The clone carrying this TCR beta chain was observed a few times. Its target is unknown. These data originate in a study of siplizumab effects on memory and regulatory T cells. Trimming removed 1 base from V and 5 bases from J, with 11 bases in between. The germline gives CDR1 MDHEN, CDR2 SYDVKM. The CDR3 consists of 14 residues. Study observations and caveats: Naive T cells looked more diverse than memory cells, and they looked like major contributors to the alloresponse. Siplizumab, the agent tested, significantly reduced alloreactive sequences traceable to unstimulated CD4+ memory cells.

Method: immunoSEQ multiplex PCR; TCRdb's copy keeps in-frame clones and lacks some. This table holds 55,000 to 80,000 clones, around 80% found once. The chain employs TRBV28 and TRBJ1-2; D ambiguous. The sample was memory CD4+ T cells sorted from blood. This clonotype was obtained from a human donor in good health. The CDR3 DNA sequence: TGTGCCAGCAGTTTATTAAGACGGGCGTATGGCTACACCTTC. As protein: CASSLLRRAYGYTF.